The clone carrying this T cell receptor (beta chain) was counted once. V was trimmed by 0 bases and J by 4 bases, leaving 16 bases between them. The CDR3 loop spans 16 amino acids. Germline V gene data show CDR1 as SGHRS and CDR2 as YFSETQ. Nashville, Tennessee was home to all donors, each a Caucasian adult. This sample was taken from a study of shared clonotypes between healthy human individuals. Assay: immunoSEQ multiplex PCR; the TCRdb copy retains only in-frame clones and omits some. The sample has a few million clones, more than 85% seen once. The sequenced sample consisted of naive CD4+ T cells from PBMCs. Subset defined: CD45RA+ positively selected. The TCR sequence derives from a young man in good health. Some clones in this sample may be carry-over from other donors' samples. The rearrangement uses TRBV5-1 and TRBJ2-5, with D tentatively TRBD2 (5 bases). The CDR3, as DNA: TGCGCCAGCAGCTTGGATGCGGGCGGACGGGCAGAGACCCAGTACTTC. Its protein product is CASSLDAGGRAETQYF.